One and the same sample provided the 20 T cell receptor beta chains below, sequenced in a study of T cells in Graves' hyperthyroidism and ophthalmopathy. From RNA transcripts, TCR beta CDR3 regions were amplified. Primed by the HTBI set, a first-round RT-PCR was run on the TCR CDR3. From the multiplex PCR reads, TCRdb called clonotypes with MiXCR, one entry per CDR3 protein. The sample shows a few hundred thousand distinct CDR3 sequences, less than 25% of them seen only once. Sequencing was carried out using blood. The receptor source for this set is a man aged 18 to 29 with Graves' hyperthyroidism.

V and J are TRBV28 and TRBJ2-5, with D uncertain. V lost 7 bases and J 1 base, leaving 16 bases between the germline ends. The CDR3 contains 15 residues. Germline CDR1 and CDR2: MDHEN and SYDVKM. CDR3 in DNA: TGTGCCAGCACTCGACTTTCGGGTGTCCAAGAGACCCAGTACTTC. Translating it yields CASTRLSGVQETQYF.

This clonotype was seen a handful of times. The chain joins TRBV4-1 to TRBJ2-4; TRBD1 aligns across 12 bases. Germline V gene data show CDR1 as MGHRA and CDR2 as YSYEKL. The junction had 9 bases not matched to a gene; V was cut back by 0 bases and J by 3 bases. The CDR3 sequence is 19 residues long. Written as DNA, the CDR3 is TGCGCCAGCAGCCAAGAACCGGGACAGGGGGCGGTAGGCAAAAACATTCAGTACTTC. Protein sequence: CASSQEPGQGAVGKNIQYF.

This clonotype was counted many times. This sequence joins TRBV7-9 and TRBJ2-5; 8 positions agree with TRBD2. Losses at the gene ends were 6 bases for V and 5 bases for J; bases not matched to a gene: 11. Germline CDR1 reads SEHNR; CDR2 reads FQNEAQ (reference sequence). The CDR3 loop spans 15 amino acids. The CDR3 DNA follows: TGTGCCAGCAGTCCTCGACTAGCGTGGAGGGAGACCCAGTACTTC. This codes for CASSPRLAWRETQYF.

This clonotype was seen ten or more times. V and J are TRBV6-1 and TRBJ2-5, with 11 bases matching TRBD1. CDR3 length: 18 amino acids. Germline trimming cut 0 bases from V and 0 bases from J; bases unmatched to any gene: 6. The germline CDR1 and CDR2 sequences are MNHNS and SASEGT. The CDR3 spells CASSEALGQGGHQETQYF. The CDR3 nucleotides are TGTGCCAGCAGTGAAGCGCTGGGACAGGGGGGCCACCAAGAGACCCAGTACTTC.

The gene calls are TRBV28 and TRBJ2-5; TRBD1 matches 7 bases. The V and J ends lost 3 bases and 2 bases, in that order; junction bases with no gene match: 6. CDR1 MDHEN and CDR2 SYDVKM come from the germline V gene. The CDR3 has 15 residues. For the CDR3, the DNA is TGTGCCAGCAGTTTTCAGGGGACAGTTCAAGAGACCCAGTACTTC. As protein: CASSFQGTVQETQYF.

The sample holds many counts of this clonotype. The gene calls are TRBV6-5 and TRBJ1-5; the D gene is possibly TRBD1 (5 bases). Trimming removed 4 bases from V and 4 bases from J, with 17 bases in between. The V gene's germline CDR1 is MNHEY and CDR2 SVGAGI. CDR3 length equals 16 residues. The CDR3 loop is CASSSPPQGGNQPQHF. Here the CDR3 DNA reads TGTGCCAGCAGTTCCCCCCCCCAGGGAGGTAATCAGCCCCAGCATTTT.

This sequence joins TRBV30 and TRBJ1-2; D not certain. The ends were cut back, 0 bases at V and 8 bases at J, with 13 bases in the middle. CDR3 length equals 13 residues. CDR1 is GTSNPN and CDR2 is SVGIG in the germline V gene (reference sequence). CDR3 sequence: CAWSVRWAEGYTF. CDR3 coding DNA: TGTGCCTGGAGTGTACGATGGGCTGAAGGCTACACCTTC.

This sequence joins TRBV19 and TRBJ1-2, with D perhaps TRBD1 (5 bases). V was trimmed by 2 bases and J by 6 bases, leaving 13 bases between them. Germline assignment: CDR1 LNHDA and CDR2 SQIVND (reference sequence). The CDR3 totals 14 residues. CDR3 loop: CASSIKGASDGYTF. DNA of the CDR3: TGTGCCAGTAGTATAAAAGGGGCCTCGGATGGCTACACCTTC. Complete variable domain (other parts from reference TRBV19 and TRBJ1-2): DGGITQSPKYLFRKEGQNVTLSCEQNLNHDAMYWYRQDPGQGLRLIYYSQIVNDFQKGDIAEGYSVSREKKESFPLTVTSAQKNPTAFYLCASSIKGASDGYTFGSGTRLTVV.

This clonotype has a count of ten or more. A junction boundary mismatches the germline segment, possibly from a read error. V gene TRBV6-5 combines with J gene TRBJ1-5; 9 bases fit TRBD1. There are 14 residues in the CDR3. Germline V gives CDR1 MNHEY, CDR2 SVGAGI. This CDR3 reads CASSYGQGSQPQHF. The CDR3 DNA sequence: TGTGCCAGTAGTTACGGACAGGGGAGTCAGCCCCAGCATTTT.

This clonotype was detected a few times. The V call is TRBV20-1, the J call TRBJ2-5; 12 bases map to TRBD1. This CDR3 spans 14 amino acids. V gave up 5 bases and J gave up 3 bases; unmatched junction bases: 4. CDR1 and CDR2 from the germline V gene are DFQATT and SNEGSKA (reference sequence). The CDR3: CSASGTGGEETQYF. CDR3 in DNA: TGCAGTGCTTCCGGGACAGGGGGCGAAGAGACCCAGTACTTC.

This clonotype came up a few times. The chain uses TRBV18 and TRBJ1-1, with D hard to call. This CDR3 spans 15 amino acids. Germline CDR1 reads KGHSH; CDR2 reads LQKENI. The ends were cut back, 3 bases at V and 4 bases at J, with 15 bases in the middle. CDR3 bases: TGTGCCAGCTCACCCCTTGAAAGCCACGGCACTGAAGCTTTCTTT. As protein: CASSPLESHGTEAFF.

This clonotype showed up many times. The chain uses TRBV19 and TRBJ1-1, with a weak D call TRBD1 (6 bases). The CDR3 sequence is 14 residues long. Trimming took 6 bases from V and 2 from J, leaving 13 bases between them. Germline CDR1 is LNHDA and CDR2 is SQIVND (reference sequence). The CDR3 loop reads CASSLGTINTEAFF. In DNA form, the CDR3 reads TGTGCCAGTAGCCTGGGGACAATTAACACTGAAGCTTTCTTT.

This clonotype has at least ten counts. The genes are TRBV6-1 and TRBJ2-7; D unresolved. Trimming removed 7 bases at V and 0 bases at J, with 4 bases between. The CDR3 length is 11 residues. Germline-derived CDR1 and CDR2 are MNHNS and SASEGT. Here the CDR3 reads CASMTSYEQYF. As DNA, the CDR3 is TGTGCCAGCATGACCTCCTACGAGCAGTACTTC.

This clonotype was recorded a few times. A read error may produce the germline difference seen at one junction end. The chain links TRBV6-5 to TRBJ2-4; 8 nucleotides line up with TRBD2. Germline values: CDR1 MNHEY, CDR2 SVGAGI. This CDR3 comprises 15 residues. The CDR3 coding sequence is TGTGCCAGCAGTTTGCCGCGGGGGGTTGAAAACATTAAGTACTTC. Protein sequence: CASSLPRGVENIKYF.

This clonotype was counted at least ten times. The chain uses TRBV6-2 or TRBV6-3 and TRBJ2-7; D is ambiguous. CDR3 length: 16 residues. Germline CDR1 MNHEY, CDR2 SVGEGT. Trimming took off 2 bases at V and 2 bases at J, with 16 bases between the two ends. This chain's CDR3 is CASSYERMTGTYEQYF. CDR3 DNA sequence: TGTGCCAGCAGTTACGAGAGGATGACCGGAACCTACGAGCAGTACTTC.

Here the CDR3 reads CASSPARDRFLEGGGYTF. The DNA for the CDR3 is TGCGCCAGCAGCCCAGCCCGGGACAGGTTCCTGGAAGGGGGGGGCTACACCTTC. The chain has TRBV5-1 and TRBJ1-2, with 8 nucleotides matching TRBD1. Trimming removed 4 bases from V and 8 bases from J; junction bases left unmatched: 22. The CDR3 is made up of 18 amino acids. CDR1 SGHRS and CDR2 YFSETQ come from the germline V gene.

This clonotype was detected a few times. This rearrangement joins TRBV6-5 to TRBJ2-2; tentatively, D is TRBD1 or TRBD2 (6 bases each). The CDR3 spans 13 residues. Germline V gene sequence: CDR1 MNHEY, CDR2 SVGAGI. Trimming removed 7 bases at V and 8 bases at J, with 14 bases between. The DNA for the CDR3 is TGTGCCAGCATTCCTATAGGGGGGGGGGAGCTGTTTTTT. Amino acids: CASIPIGGGELFF.

This clonotype was found a few times. The rearrangement joins TRBV6-1 to TRBJ1-1, with TRBD1 matching 7 bases. The CDR3 length is 13 residues. Germline V lookup: CDR1 MNHNS, CDR2 SASEGT. Trimming took 5 bases from V and 5 from J; bases not matched to a gene: 5. CDR3 sequence (DNA): TGTGCCAGCAGTCCTGACAGGGTAACTGAAGCTTTCTTT. Translating gives CASSPDRVTEAFF.

This chain's CDR3 is CASSMSVTTEAFF. CDR3 bases: TGTGCCAGTAGTATGAGTGTGACCACTGAAGCTTTCTTT. The J gene is TRBJ1-1, the V gene TRBV19, with no clear D. The V gene lost 3 bases and the J gene lost 4 bases, with 9 bases spanning the gap. The V gene's germline CDR1 is LNHDA and CDR2 SQIVND (reference sequence). This CDR3 is 13 amino acids long.

This chain connects TRBV2 to TRBJ1-2; D is unclear. Germline V gives CDR1 SNHLY, CDR2 FYNNEI. Trimming removed 4 bases at V and 4 bases at J, with 10 bases between. CDR3 length: 13 residues. DNA of the CDR3: TGTGCCAGCAGTGTACAGTTACGCTATGGCTACACCTTC. Its protein is CASSVQLRYGYTF.